The sequence of this TCR beta chain was determined in a study of OX40 agonist ivuxolimab in advanced cancers. Turning to the study itself: Ivuxolimab, an antibody acting as an agonist of OX40 (CD134), was used to treat patients. The study gave patients intravenous ivuxolimab at 0.01 to 10 mg/kg every 2 weeks.

Blood draws occurred at baseline, cycle 4 day 1, and cycle 7 day 1. Assay: immunoSEQ multiplex PCR; the TCRdb copy retains only in-frame clones and omits some. The data show 6,000 or so clones, about 80% seen once. Study results and caveats: At doses 0.1 to 3.0 mg/kg, CD4+ and CD8+ clones expanded.

The CDR3 runs to 14 residues. Per germline, CDR1 KGHSH and CDR2 LQKENI. V lost 2 bases and J lost 3, with 10 bases in between. This clone rates as large. The antigen remains undetermined. The source is an adult with an advanced solid tumor such as melanoma, head and neck, liver or kidney cancer. The sample was CD4+ or CD8+ T cells sorted from blood, taken in a trial of the OX40 agonist ivuxolimab. The V and J genes are TRBV18 and TRBJ1-1; no clear D. This CDR3 is CASSPRGPYTEAFF. The CDR3 DNA sequence: TGTGCCAGCTCACCAAGAGGCCCTTACACTGAAGCTTTCTTT.